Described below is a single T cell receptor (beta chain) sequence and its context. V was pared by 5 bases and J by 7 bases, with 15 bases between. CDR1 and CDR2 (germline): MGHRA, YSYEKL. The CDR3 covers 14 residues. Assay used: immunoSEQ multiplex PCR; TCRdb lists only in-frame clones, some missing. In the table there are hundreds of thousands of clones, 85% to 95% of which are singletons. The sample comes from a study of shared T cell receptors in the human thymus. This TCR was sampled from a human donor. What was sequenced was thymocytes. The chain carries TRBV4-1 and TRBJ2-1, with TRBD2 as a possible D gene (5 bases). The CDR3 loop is CASSEPIAQNEQFF. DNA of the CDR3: TGCGCCAGCAGCGAGCCGATAGCGCAGAATGAGCAGTTCTTC.